The 2 T cell receptor beta chains given below trace back to one sample, sequenced in a study of blood T cell repertoires in COVID-19. Sequencing used immunoSEQ multiplex PCR; TCRdb keeps in-frame clones, though not all of them. In the table there are 290,000 or so clones, 65% to 90% of which are singletons. Input material: peripheral blood. The receptors stem from a man aged 45-65 years with active or convalescent COVID-19.

The rearrangement links TRBV7-2 to TRBJ2-2; D is possibly TRBD2 (7 bases). The CDR3 length is 16 residues. Between the trimmed V and J ends, which lost 5 bases and 5 bases, there was a span of 18 bases. The germline gives CDR1 SGHTA, CDR2 FQGNSA. The CDR3 loop reads CASSLRVGGGTGELFF. The CDR3 DNA reads TGTGCCAGCAGCCTCCGGGTGGGAGGGGGTACCGGGGAGCTGTTTTTT.

CDR3 DNA sequence: TGTGCCAGCAGTGAGGGCGGGGGACAGGGGCTTCATGAGCAGTTCTTC. Translation: CASSEGGGQGLHEQFF. The J gene is TRBJ2-1, the V gene TRBV25-1; the match to TRBD1 covers 10 bases. Germline V gene lookup returns CDR1 MGHDK and CDR2 SYGVNS. The CDR3 runs to 16 residues. Trimming removed 3 bases from V and 8 bases from J; junction bases left unmatched: 10. Looking up the rest from reference TRBV25-1 and TRBJ2-1 gives the full variable domain: EADIYQTPRYLVIGTGKKITLECSQTMGHDKMYWYQQDPGMELHLIHYSYGVNSTEKGDLSSESTVSRIRTEHFPLTLESARPSHTSQYLCASSEGGGQGLHEQFFGPGTRLTVL.